Detailed here is one T cell receptor (beta chain). This clone was seen just once. Its antigen is unknown. The record has no base qualities; no much larger clone is one base away. This entry comes from a study of blood T cell repertoires in COVID-19 (dated by TCRdb to 2018 to 2021). Study-level background: The collaborator samples originated in the United States, Italy and Spain and spanned the acute and convalescent phases of COVID-19. The prospective study material was composed of cDNA or gDNA derived from T cells, B-cell-depleted T cells, or PBMCs. The dataset comprised deeply sampled blood TCRbeta repertoires from subjects exposed to, actively infected with, or recovered from COVID-19. The repertoires were made available in a free public database intended to serve as a resource for research on the immune response to SARS-CoV-2. Samples were obtained from the ongoing ImmuneRACE study (first 160 participants) and from about 1,300 subjects provided by 6 global collaborators. Nearly every sample came with metadata listing a de-identified subject ID, COVID-19 status, age in years and sex. Where available, HLA class I and class II types were taken from metadata supplied by the sample provider and were not determined by assay-based typing. Results and caveats for the whole study, not just this receptor: How much clinical and demographic metadata was included differed by source and by participant, and the metadata was provided uncurated.

TCRbeta CDR3 regions were amplified from genomic DNA using the immunoSEQ Assay, a bias-controlled multiplex PCR. As for how the authors treated the data: Nucleated cell counts per sample were estimated from amplification of reference gene primers within the assay. To quantify the absolute abundance of each unique TCRbeta CDR3 rearrangement, sequence reads were collapsed and filtered. Productive Simpson clonality was computed per sample as the square root of Simpson's diversity index over productive rearrangements. TCRdb took over this immuneACCESS table, retaining in-frame rearrangements with V and J assigned. Such tables are incomplete; in checked studies, under half of the missing clones stem from an unresolved V gene, and the remainder is unexplained. The V and J calls and clone size come from that table; D and trimming were worked out from the DNA. For this sample there are 250,000 to 350,000 clones; about nine tenths appear just once. The top ten constitute about 8.9% of the sample.

Participants in the prospective study were aged about 18 to 95 years, lived in some 24 United States geographic areas, and enrolled through a virtual design. In the prospective study, participants were assigned to cohorts based on the clinical history participants reported in a screening survey and a study questionnaire. Recovered participants in ImmuneRACE Cohort 3 were defined as having two consecutive negative NP/OP PCR tests, clearance from a healthcare professional, or resolution of symptoms. In the prospective study, whole blood, serum and a nasopharyngeal or oropharyngeal swab were collected from each participant by mobile phlebotomists. Participants in the prospective study had the option to provide additional blood draws and questionnaires over a roughly two-month period. Before DNA extraction, blood samples from the prospective study were shipped at room temperature or frozen. Specimen: PBMCs or T cells enriched from blood (not recorded which). The receptor was derived from a young woman who had recovered from COVID-19.

The bases are TGTGCCAGCAGAGACAGGCTAATGAACACTGAAGCTTTCTTT. It translates to CASRDRLMNTEAFF. The chain is made from TRBV6-5 and TRBJ1-1; the D gene is possibly TRBD1, with 6 bases matching. V and J are truncated by 6 bases and 0 bases respectively, leaving an intervening sequence of 11 bases. CDR1 and CDR2, looked up from the germline V gene, are MNHEY and SVGAGI. The CDR3, from cysteine to phenylalanine, totals 14 residues. Only the CDR3 region is kept as DNA, spanning 42 bases read in frame from base 1.